The 6 T cell receptor beta chains presented below share a single source sample, sequenced in a study of T cells in Graves' hyperthyroidism and ophthalmopathy. RNA transcripts provided the source from which TCR beta CDR3 regions were amplified. First-round RT-PCR of the TCR CDR3 relied on the HTBI primer set. In TCRdb, the multiplex PCR reads were re-called with MiXCR into one record per CDR3 protein. Among about 370,000 distinct CDR3 sequences listed, around 15% were seen once. The sequenced material came from blood. Source of these receptors: an older woman with Graves' ophthalmopathy.

The sample holds many counts of this clonotype. The chain couples TRBV5-1 to TRBJ2-1, with 10 bases fitting TRBD2. This CDR3 comprises 15 residues. The germline gives CDR1 SGHRS, CDR2 YFSETQ. The ends lost 4 bases at V and 7 bases at J; junction bases unmatched: 8. The CDR3 here is CASSPLAGERNEQFF. In nucleotides, the CDR3 is TGCGCCAGCAGCCCTCTAGCGGGAGAACGTAATGAGCAGTTCTTC.

This clonotype was found a few times. The rearrangement uses TRBV14 and TRBJ2-3; no definite D call. V was trimmed by 1 base and J by 4 bases, leaving 9 bases between them. This CDR3 contains 14 residues. Germline CDR1 SGHDN, CDR2 FVKESK. The CDR3 is CASSQALLADTQYF. In DNA, the CDR3 is TGTGCCAGCAGCCAAGCCCTACTTGCAGATACGCAGTATTTT.

The chain has TRBV7-9 and TRBJ2-3; no definite D call. Germline V CDR1 and CDR2: SEHNR, FQNEAQ (reference sequence). The V gene lost 6 bases and the J gene lost 2 bases, with 9 bases spanning the gap. The CDR3 extends over 13 amino acids. The chain's CDR3 is CASSGQDTDTQYF. The CDR3 DNA sequence: TGTGCCAGCAGTGGGCAGGACACAGATACGCAGTATTTT.

The sample holds a few counts of this clonotype. The chain recombines TRBV3-1 with TRBJ2-3, with D tentatively TRBD1 or TRBD2 (5 bases each). Trimming left V 8 bases short and J 0 bases short, with 15 bases between. Germline-derived CDR1 and CDR2 are LGHDT and YNNKEL (reference sequence). The CDR3 extends over 15 amino acids. CDR3 sequence (DNA): TGTGCCAGCCGCCGAACAGGAGGTAGCACAGATACGCAGTATTTT. This translates into CASRRTGGSTDTQYF.

This clonotype was seen a few times. The germline gene is not matched at one end of the junction; a read error may be the cause. V usage is TRBV28 and J usage is TRBJ2-6; D unclear. Germline V CDR1 and CDR2: MDHEN, SYDVKM. This CDR3 spans 13 amino acids. This CDR3 is CASGFLGANVLTF. CDR3 sequence (DNA): TGTGCCAGCGGTTTCCTTGGGGCCAACGTCCTGACTTTC.

This sequence joins TRBV12-3 or TRBV12-4 and TRBJ1-6; no firm D call. V lost 1 base, J lost 6 bases, and 7 bases lay in between. CDR3 length equals 14 residues. As DNA, the CDR3 is TGTGCCAGCAGTTTAGAAGTCCGTAATTCACCCCTCCACTTT. Protein: CASSLEVRNSPLHF.